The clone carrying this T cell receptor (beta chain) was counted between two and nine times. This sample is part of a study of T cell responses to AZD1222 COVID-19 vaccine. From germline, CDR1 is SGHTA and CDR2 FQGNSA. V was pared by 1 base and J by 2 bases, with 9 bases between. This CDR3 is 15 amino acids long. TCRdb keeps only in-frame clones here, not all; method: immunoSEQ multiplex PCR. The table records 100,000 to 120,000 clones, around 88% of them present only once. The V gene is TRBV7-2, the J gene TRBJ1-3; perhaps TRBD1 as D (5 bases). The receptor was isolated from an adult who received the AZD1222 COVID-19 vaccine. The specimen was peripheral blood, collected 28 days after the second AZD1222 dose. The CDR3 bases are TGTGCCAGCAGCTTAGGTGGAGGGGCTGGAAACACCATATATTTT. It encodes CASSLGGGAGNTIYF. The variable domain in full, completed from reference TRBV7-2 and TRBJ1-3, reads GAGVSQSPSNKVTEKGKDVELRCDPISGHTALYWYRQSLGQGLEFLIYFQGNSAPDKSGLPSDRFSAERTGGSVSTLTIQRTQQEDSAVYLCASSLGGGAGNTIYFGEGSWLTVV.